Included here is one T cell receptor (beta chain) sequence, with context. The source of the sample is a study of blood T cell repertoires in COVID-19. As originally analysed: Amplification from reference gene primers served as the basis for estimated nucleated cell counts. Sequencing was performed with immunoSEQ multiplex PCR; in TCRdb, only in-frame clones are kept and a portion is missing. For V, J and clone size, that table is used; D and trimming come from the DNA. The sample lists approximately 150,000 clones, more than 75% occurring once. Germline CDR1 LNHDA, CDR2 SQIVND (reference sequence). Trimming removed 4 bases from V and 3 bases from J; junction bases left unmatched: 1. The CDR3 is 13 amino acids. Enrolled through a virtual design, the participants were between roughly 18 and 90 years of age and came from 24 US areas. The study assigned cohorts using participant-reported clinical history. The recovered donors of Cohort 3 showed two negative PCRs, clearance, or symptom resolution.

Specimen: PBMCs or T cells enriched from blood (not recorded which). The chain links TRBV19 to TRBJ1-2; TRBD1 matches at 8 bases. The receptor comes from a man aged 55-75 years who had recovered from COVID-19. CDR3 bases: TGTGCCAGTAGTAAGGGACAGGACTATGGCTACACCTTC. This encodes CASSKGQDYGYTF.